The clone carrying this T cell receptor beta chain has ten or more counts. Via MiXCR, TCRdb re-called the 5' RACE reads, giving one row per CDR3 protein. The profile covers tens of thousands of distinct CDR3 sequences, with 14% appearing a single time and 6% to 7.5% taken by the ten largest. The data were obtained in a study of early T cells in non-severe SARS-CoV-2 infection. Material: whole blood. The source is an adult who was a healthcare worker with PCR-confirmed SARS-CoV-2 infection or an uninfected control (not recorded which).

The CDR3 DNA is TGTGCCAGCAGCTTAGGGACTGAAGCTTTCTTT. Its protein product is CASSLGTEAFF. This sequence joins TRBV11-2 and TRBJ1-1; D unresolved. Per the germline V gene, CDR1 is SGHAT and CDR2 is FQNNGV. The CDR3 has 11 amino acids. Trimming removed 1 base from V and 5 bases from J, with 2 bases in between.